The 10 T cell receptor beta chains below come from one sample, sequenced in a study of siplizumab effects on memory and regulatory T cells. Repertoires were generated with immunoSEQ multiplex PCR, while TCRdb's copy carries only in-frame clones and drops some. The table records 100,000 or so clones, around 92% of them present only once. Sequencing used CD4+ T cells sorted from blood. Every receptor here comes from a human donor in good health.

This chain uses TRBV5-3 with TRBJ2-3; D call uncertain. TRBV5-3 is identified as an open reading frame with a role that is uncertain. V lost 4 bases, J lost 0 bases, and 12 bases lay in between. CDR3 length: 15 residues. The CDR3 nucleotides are TGTGCCAGAAGCCCCCGGGTCACTAGCACAGATACGCAGTATTTT. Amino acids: CARSPRVTSTDTQYF.

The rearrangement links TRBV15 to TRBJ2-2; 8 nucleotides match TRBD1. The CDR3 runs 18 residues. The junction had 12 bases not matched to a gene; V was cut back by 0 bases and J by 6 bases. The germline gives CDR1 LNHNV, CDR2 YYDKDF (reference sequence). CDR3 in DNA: TGTGCCACCAGCAGAGAGAGGAGGGCCGGACAGGGCCCCGGGGAGCTGTTTTTT. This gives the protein CATSRERRAGQGPGELFF.

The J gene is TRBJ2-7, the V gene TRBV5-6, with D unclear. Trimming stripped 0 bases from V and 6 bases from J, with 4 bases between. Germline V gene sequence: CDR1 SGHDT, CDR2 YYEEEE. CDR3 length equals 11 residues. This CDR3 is CASSLGGEQYF. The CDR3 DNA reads TGTGCCAGCAGCTTGGGGGGCGAGCAGTACTTC.

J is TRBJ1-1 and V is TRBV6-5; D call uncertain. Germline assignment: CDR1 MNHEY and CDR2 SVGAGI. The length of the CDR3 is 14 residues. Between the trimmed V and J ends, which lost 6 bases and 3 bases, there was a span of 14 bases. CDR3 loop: CASSTGPADTEAFF. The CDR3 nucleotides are TGTGCCAGCAGCACCGGACCCGCCGACACTGAAGCTTTCTTT.

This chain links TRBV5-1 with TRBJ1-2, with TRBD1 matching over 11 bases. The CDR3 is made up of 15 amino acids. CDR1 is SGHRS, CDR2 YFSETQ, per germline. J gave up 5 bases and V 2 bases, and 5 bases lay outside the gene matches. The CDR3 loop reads CASSLGQGARYGYTF. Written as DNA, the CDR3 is TGCGCCAGCAGCTTAGGACAGGGGGCAAGGTATGGCTACACCTTC.

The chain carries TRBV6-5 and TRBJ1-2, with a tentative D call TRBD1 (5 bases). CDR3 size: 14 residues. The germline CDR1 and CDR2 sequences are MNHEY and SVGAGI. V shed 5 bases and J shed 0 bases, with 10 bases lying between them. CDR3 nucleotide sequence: TGTGCCAGCAGTATCACGACAGCTAACTATGGCTACACCTTC. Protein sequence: CASSITTANYGYTF.

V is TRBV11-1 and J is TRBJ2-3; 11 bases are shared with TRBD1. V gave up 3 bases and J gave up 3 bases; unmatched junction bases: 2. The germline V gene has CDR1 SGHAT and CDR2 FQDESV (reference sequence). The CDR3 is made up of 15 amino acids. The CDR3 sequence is CASSLGQGVTDTQYF. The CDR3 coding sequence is TGTGCCAGCAGCTTGGGACAGGGGGTGACAGATACGCAGTATTTT.

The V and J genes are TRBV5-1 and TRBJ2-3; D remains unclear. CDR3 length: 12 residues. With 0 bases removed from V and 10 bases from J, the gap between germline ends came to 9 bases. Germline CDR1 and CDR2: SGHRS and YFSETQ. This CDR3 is CASSLDTSAQYF. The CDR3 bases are TGCGCCAGCAGCTTGGACACGTCGGCGCAGTATTTT.

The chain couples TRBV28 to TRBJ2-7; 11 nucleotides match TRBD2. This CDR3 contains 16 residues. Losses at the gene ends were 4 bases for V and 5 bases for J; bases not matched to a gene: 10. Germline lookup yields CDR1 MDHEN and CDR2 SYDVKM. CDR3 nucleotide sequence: TGTGCCAGCAGTTCCAATAGCGGGGGGGCTTTCAACGAGCAGTACTTC. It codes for CASSSNSGGAFNEQYF. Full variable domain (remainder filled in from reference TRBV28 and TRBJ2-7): DVKVTQSSRYLVKRTGEKVFLECVQDMDHENMFWYRQDPGLGLRLIYFSYDVKMKEKGDIPEGYSVSREKKERFSLILESASTNQTSMYLCASSSNSGGAFNEQYFGPGTRLTVT.

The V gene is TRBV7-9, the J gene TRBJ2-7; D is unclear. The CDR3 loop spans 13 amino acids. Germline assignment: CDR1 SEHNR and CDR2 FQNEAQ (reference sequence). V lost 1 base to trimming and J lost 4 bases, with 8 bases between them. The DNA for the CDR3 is TGTGCCAGCAGCTTAGAACGGCATTACGAGCAGTACTTC. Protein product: CASSLERHYEQYF.